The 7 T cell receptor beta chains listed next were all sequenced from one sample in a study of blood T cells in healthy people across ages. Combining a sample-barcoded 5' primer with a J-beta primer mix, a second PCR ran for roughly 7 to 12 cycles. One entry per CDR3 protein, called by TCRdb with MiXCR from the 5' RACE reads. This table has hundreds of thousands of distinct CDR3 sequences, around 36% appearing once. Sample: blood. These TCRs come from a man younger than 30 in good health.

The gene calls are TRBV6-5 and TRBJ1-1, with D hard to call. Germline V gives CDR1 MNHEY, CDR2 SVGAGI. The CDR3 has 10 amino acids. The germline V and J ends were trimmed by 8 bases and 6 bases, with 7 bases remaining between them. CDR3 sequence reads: CASFTAEAFF. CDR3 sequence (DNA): TGTGCCAGCTTTACGGCTGAAGCTTTCTTT.

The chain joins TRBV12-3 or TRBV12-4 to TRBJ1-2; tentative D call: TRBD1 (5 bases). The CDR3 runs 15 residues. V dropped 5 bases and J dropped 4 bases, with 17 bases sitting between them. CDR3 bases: TGTGCCAGCAGTGGGGGTCTTTCGGGAGGCTATGGCTACACCTTC. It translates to CASSGGLSGGYGYTF.

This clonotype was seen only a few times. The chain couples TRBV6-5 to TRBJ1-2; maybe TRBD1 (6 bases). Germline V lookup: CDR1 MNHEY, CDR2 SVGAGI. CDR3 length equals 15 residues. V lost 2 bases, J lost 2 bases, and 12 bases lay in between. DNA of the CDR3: TGTGCCAGCAGTTACGAGCAGGGGCCAAACTATGGCTACACCTTC. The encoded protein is CASSYEQGPNYGYTF.

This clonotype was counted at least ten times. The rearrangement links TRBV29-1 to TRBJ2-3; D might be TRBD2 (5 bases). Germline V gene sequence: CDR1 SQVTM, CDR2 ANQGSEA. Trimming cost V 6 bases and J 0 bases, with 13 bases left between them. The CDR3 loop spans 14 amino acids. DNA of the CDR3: TGCAGCGTGAAAGGAGGATGGAGCACAGATACGCAGTATTTT. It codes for CSVKGGWSTDTQYF.

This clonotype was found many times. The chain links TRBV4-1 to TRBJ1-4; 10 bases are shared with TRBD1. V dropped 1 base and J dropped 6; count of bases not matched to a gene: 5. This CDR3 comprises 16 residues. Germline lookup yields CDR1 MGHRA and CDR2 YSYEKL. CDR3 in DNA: TGCGCCAGCAGCCAAGGACAGGGGGCGGAAGATGAAAAACTGTTTTTT. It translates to CASSQGQGAEDEKLFF.

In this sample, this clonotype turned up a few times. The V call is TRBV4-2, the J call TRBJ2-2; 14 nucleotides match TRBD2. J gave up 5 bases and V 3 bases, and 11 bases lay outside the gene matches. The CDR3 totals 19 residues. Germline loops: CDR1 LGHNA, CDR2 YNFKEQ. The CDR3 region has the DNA TGTGCCAGCAGCCAGATGGGACTAGCGGGGGATAGAAATACCGGGGAGCTGTTTTTT. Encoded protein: CASSQMGLAGDRNTGELFF.

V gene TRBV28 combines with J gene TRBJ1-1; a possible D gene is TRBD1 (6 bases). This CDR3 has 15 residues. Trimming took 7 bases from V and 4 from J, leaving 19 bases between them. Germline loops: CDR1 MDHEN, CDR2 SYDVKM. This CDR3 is CASKLLGGIGTEAFF. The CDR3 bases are TGTGCCAGCAAGCTTCTAGGGGGGATCGGCACTGAAGCTTTCTTT.